The source of this T cell receptor (beta chain) is a study of blood T cells in healthy people across ages. Study-wide findings and caveats: Strong correlation existed between TCR beta diversity and naive T cell percentage.

All donors came from Russia, were Caucasian and healthy, and spanned ages roughly 6 to 100. Isolation per sample recovered at least 7 million PBMCs. PCR was performed a second time for about 7 to 11 cycles using a sample-barcoded 5' primer and a J-beta primer mix. The authors tagged each cDNA molecule using a template-switch adaptor with 12 random nucleotides. One entry per CDR3 protein results from TCRdb running MiXCR on the 5' RACE reads. The sample yields about 1.4 million distinct CDR3 sequences, approximately 60% seen once. The CDR3 length is 14 residues. The ends were cut back, 4 bases at V and 6 bases at J, with 12 bases in the middle. Germline V gene sequence: CDR1 MNHNS, CDR2 SASEGT. Comments on this clonotype: Its antigen is not known.

Source material: blood. The chain employs TRBV6-1 and TRBJ1-4; the D is unclear. This sequence was found in a man aged 18 to 29 in good health. The CDR3 DNA follows: TGTGCCAGCAGTGTAGTCAGCCCTCATGAAAAACTGTTTTTT. Its translation is CASSVVSPHEKLFF.